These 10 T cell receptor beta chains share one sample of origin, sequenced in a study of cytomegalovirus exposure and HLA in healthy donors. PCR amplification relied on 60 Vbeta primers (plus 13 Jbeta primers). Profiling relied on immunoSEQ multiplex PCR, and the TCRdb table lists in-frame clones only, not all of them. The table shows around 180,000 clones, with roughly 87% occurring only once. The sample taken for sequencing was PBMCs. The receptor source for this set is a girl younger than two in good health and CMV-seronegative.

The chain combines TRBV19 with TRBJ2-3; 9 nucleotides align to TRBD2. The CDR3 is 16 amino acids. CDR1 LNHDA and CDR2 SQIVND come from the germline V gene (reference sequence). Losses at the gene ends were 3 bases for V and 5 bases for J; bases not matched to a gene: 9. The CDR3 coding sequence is TGTGCCAGTAGTATTTCGGGGCGGGGGGGCGTAGATACGCAGTATTTT. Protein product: CASSISGRGGVDTQYF.

This chain's CDR3 is CASSPGAGNNEQFF. In DNA, the CDR3 is TGTGCCAGCTCACCTGGGGCTGGTAACAATGAGCAGTTCTTC. The chain recombines TRBV18 with TRBJ2-1; D is possibly TRBD1 (5 bases). The CDR3 length is 14 residues. V was trimmed by 3 bases and J by 5 bases, leaving 11 bases between them. Germline V gene data show CDR1 as KGHSH and CDR2 as LQKENI.

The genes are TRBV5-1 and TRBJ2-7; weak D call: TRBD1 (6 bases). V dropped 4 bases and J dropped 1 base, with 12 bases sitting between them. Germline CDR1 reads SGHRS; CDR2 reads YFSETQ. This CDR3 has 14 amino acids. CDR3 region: CASSPVQGSYEQYF. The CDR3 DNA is TGCGCCAGCAGCCCCGTACAGGGATCCTACGAGCAGTACTTC.

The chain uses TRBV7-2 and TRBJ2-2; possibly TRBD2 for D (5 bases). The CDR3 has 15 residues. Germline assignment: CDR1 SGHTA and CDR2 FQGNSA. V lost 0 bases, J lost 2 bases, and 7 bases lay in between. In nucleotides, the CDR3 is TGTGCCAGCAGCTTAGCCGGGGTTAACACCGGGGAGCTGTTTTTT. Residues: CASSLAGVNTGELFF.

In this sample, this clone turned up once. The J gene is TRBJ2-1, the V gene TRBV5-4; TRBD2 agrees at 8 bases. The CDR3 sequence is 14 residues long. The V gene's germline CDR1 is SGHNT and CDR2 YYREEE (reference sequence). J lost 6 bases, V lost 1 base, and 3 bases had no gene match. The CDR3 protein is CASSLRGGPNEQFF. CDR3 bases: TGTGCCAGCAGCTTGCGGGGGGGCCCCAATGAGCAGTTCTTC.

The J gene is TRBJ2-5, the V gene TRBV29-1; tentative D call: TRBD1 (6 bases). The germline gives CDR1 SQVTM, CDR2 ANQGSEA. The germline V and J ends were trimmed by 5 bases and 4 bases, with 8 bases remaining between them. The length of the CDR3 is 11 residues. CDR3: CSVRQVETQYF. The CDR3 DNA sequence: TGCAGCGTTCGACAGGTAGAGACCCAGTACTTC.

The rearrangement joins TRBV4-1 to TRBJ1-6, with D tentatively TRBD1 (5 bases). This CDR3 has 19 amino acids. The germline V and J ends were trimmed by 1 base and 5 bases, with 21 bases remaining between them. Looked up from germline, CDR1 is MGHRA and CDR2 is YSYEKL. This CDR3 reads CASSQVVTTSGWDNSPLHF. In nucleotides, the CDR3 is TGCGCCAGCAGCCAAGTAGTCACTACCTCAGGGTGGGATAATTCACCCCTCCACTTT.

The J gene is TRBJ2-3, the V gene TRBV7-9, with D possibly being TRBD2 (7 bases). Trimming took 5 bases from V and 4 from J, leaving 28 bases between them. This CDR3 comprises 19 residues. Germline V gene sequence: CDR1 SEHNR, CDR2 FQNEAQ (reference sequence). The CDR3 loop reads CASSPTLAGGGSGSDTQYF. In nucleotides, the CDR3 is TGTGCCAGCAGCCCCACGTTGGCTGGGGGCGGGAGTGGGTCAGATACGCAGTATTTT. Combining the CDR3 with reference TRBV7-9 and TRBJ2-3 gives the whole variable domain DTGVSQNPRHKITKRGQNVTFRCDPISEHNRLYWYRQTLGQGPEFLTYFQNEAQLEKSRLLSDRFSAERPKGSFSTLEIQRTEQGDSAMYLCASSPTLAGGGSGSDTQYFGPGTRLTVL.

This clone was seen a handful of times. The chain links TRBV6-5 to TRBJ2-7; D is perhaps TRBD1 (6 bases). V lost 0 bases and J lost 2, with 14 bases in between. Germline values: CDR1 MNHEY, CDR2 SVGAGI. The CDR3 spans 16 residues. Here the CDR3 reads CASSYSGQGLTYEQYF. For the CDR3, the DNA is TGTGCCAGCAGTTACTCGGGTCAGGGGTTGACCTACGAGCAGTACTTC.

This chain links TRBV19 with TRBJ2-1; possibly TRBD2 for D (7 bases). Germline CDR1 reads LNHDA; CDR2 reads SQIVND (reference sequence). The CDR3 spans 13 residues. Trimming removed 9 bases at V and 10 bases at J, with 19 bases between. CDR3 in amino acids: CASSPGGRGEQFF. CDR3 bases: TGTGCCAGCTCCCCTGGGGGGAGGGGGGAGCAGTTCTTC.